Following are 16 T cell receptor beta chains from one sample sequenced in a study of T cell clonotyping in hematopoietic cell transplantation (dated by TCRdb to the early 2020s). In light of the paper, this sample's time point label describes: 100 days after allo-HCT. Libraries were built with the immunoSEQ multiplex PCR assay. TCRdb's version of the immuneACCESS table is confined to in-frame rearrangements and falls short of the full clone set. An unresolved V gene accounts for under half of the shortfall where checked; the remainder is of unknown origin. The sample table shows some 5,100 clones, and around 80% are seen once. Of the sample, 27% falls within the top ten clones. This sample comprised PBMCs, obtained 100 days after allogeneic stem cell transplant. Source of these receptors: a male patient in his fifties who had an allogeneic stem cell transplant from an unrelated donor, so the T cells may come from the graft donor. Some clones in this sample may be carry-over from other donors' samples.

This chain uses TRBV6-6 with TRBJ2-7; TRBD2 matches 13 bases. Germline V gene sequence: CDR1 MNHNY, CDR2 SVGAGI (reference sequence). This CDR3 contains 15 residues. J was trimmed by 2 bases and V by 6 bases; bases with no gene match: 4. This CDR3 is CASRGTSGVTYEQYF. CDR3 bases: TGTGCCAGCAGGGGGACTAGCGGGGTTACCTACGAGCAGTACTTC.

The rearrangement uses TRBV5-1 and TRBJ1-6, with 9 nucleotides matching TRBD1. This CDR3 spans 13 amino acids. V dropped 5 bases and J dropped 10; count of bases not matched to a gene: 4. Germline assignment: CDR1 SGHRS and CDR2 YFSETQ. The CDR3 loop is CASRGTGPSPLHF. For the CDR3, the DNA is TGCGCCAGCAGAGGGACAGGGCCCTCACCCCTCCACTTT.

This rearrangement joins TRBV6-5 to TRBJ2-7; D is possibly TRBD2 (7 bases). The V gene's germline CDR1 is MNHEY and CDR2 SVGAGI. V was trimmed by 7 bases and J by 2 bases, leaving 12 bases between them. The CDR3 totals 13 residues. The CDR3 DNA is TGTGCCAGCACGCGGGGGCGAACCTACGAGCAGTACTTC. Amino acids: CASTRGRTYEQYF.

This clone was detected a few times. The V gene is TRBV1, the J gene TRBJ1-2. TRBV1 corresponds to a pseudogene. CDR3 size: 13 residues. CDR3 loop: CTSSQDTPWGYTF. The DNA of the CDR3 is TGCACCAGCAGCCAAGATACTCCATGGGGCTACACCTTC.

The chain recombines TRBV10-2 with TRBJ2-3, with 12 bases aligning to TRBD2. With 5 bases clipped from V and 0 bases from J, the junction kept 9 bases outside the gene matches. CDR3 length equals 18 residues. Germline values: CDR1 WSHSY, CDR2 SAAADI. The CDR3: CASSTMGLAGSSTDTQYF. The CDR3 DNA reads TGCGCCAGCAGTACTATGGGACTAGCGGGTTCTAGCACAGATACGCAGTATTTT.

The chain employs TRBV29-1 and TRBJ2-7, with a possible D match to TRBD2 (5 bases). V shed 6 bases and J shed 0 bases, with 15 bases lying between them. Germline lookup yields CDR1 SQVTM and CDR2 ANQGSEA. The CDR3 runs 14 residues. The CDR3 loop reads CSVVTSFGSYEQYF. CDR3 coding DNA: TGCAGCGTAGTTACTAGTTTCGGCTCCTACGAGCAGTACTTC.

The chain couples TRBV5-6 to TRBJ2-5, with D perhaps given as TRBD1 or TRBD2 (6 bases each). V was shortened by 2 bases and J by 2 bases, with 16 bases between the two germline ends. CDR3 length: 16 amino acids. The germline V gene encodes CDR1 SGHDT and CDR2 YYEEEE. The CDR3 DNA reads as TGTGCCAGCAGCTTACCGGGACTGGGGGCACAAGAGACCCAGTACTTC. Encoded protein: CASSLPGLGAQETQYF.

The CDR3 nucleotides read TGCGCCAGCAGCTGGGACAGGGACGAGCAGTACTTC. Its protein is CASSWDRDEQYF. The chain carries TRBV5-1 and TRBJ2-7; 9 bases agree with TRBD1. Per germline, CDR1 SGHRS and CDR2 YFSETQ. J was trimmed by 5 bases and V by 3 bases; bases with no gene match: 0. This CDR3 has 12 amino acids.

V gene TRBV29-1 combines with J gene TRBJ1-1, with a weak D call TRBD1 (6 bases). Trimming took 4 bases from V and 0 from J, leaving 9 bases between them. The V gene's germline CDR1 is SQVTM and CDR2 ANQGSEA. This CDR3 contains 13 residues. This CDR3 is CSVAGQMNTEAFF. CDR3 in DNA: TGCAGCGTTGCCGGACAGATGAACACTGAAGCTTTCTTT.

In DNA form, the CDR3 reads TGTGCCAGCAGTACGGGGTTCAACGAGCAGTACTTC. Protein product: CASSTGFNEQYF. The J gene is TRBJ2-7, the V gene TRBV6-1; D perhaps matches TRBD2 (5 bases). The V gene lost 5 bases and the J gene lost 5 bases, with 10 bases spanning the gap. Germline values: CDR1 MNHNS, CDR2 SASEGT. The CDR3 contains 12 residues.

The chain uses TRBV30 and TRBJ2-5; D unresolved. TRBJ2-7 explains the end of the DNA better; the J call may be wrong. The CDR3 is 14 residues long. Germline CDR1 reads GTSNPN; CDR2 reads SVGIG (reference sequence). The CDR3 protein is CAWSVLLRTYEQYF. For the CDR3, the DNA is TGTGCCTGGAGTGTACTCCTCCGAACCTACGAGCAGTACTTC.

The chain joins TRBV5-4 to TRBJ2-5; no firm D call. CDR1 and CDR2 from the germline V gene are SGHNT and YYREEE (reference sequence). V was cut by 4 bases and J by 4 bases, with 5 bases left in between. The CDR3 contains 11 residues. CDR3 sequence: CASSERETQYF. The CDR3 coding sequence is TGTGCCAGCAGCGAGAGAGAGACCCAGTACTTC.

This clone has just a few counts. The V gene is TRBV2, the J gene TRBJ1-2, with no clear D. Germline V gene lookup returns CDR1 SNHLY and CDR2 FYNNEI. V lost 1 base to trimming and J lost 4 bases, with 16 bases between them. The CDR3 covers 16 residues. This CDR3 reads CASSEDWRLRLYGYTF. In nucleotides, the CDR3 is TGTGCCAGCAGTGAAGACTGGAGGCTGCGACTCTATGGCTACACCTTC.

The chain combines TRBV30 with TRBJ1-2; D not certain. Germline CDR1 and CDR2: GTSNPN and SVGIG (reference sequence). Trimming stripped 0 bases from V and 5 bases from J, with 13 bases between. The CDR3 is 14 amino acids. Written as DNA, the CDR3 is TGTGCCTGGAGTGTTGGGAGGAGCCTTTATGGCTACACCTTC. This translates into CAWSVGRSLYGYTF.

The chain links TRBV29-1 to TRBJ2-7; unclear D gene. Trimming cost V 0 bases and J 7 bases, with 10 bases left between them. This CDR3 contains 12 residues. Germline V gene data show CDR1 as SQVTM and CDR2 as ANQGSEA. This CDR3 reads CSVEDGQMEQYF. CDR3 bases: TGCAGCGTTGAAGACGGGCAGATGGAGCAGTACTTC.

The gene calls are TRBV19 and TRBJ2-2; 15 nucleotides match TRBD2. Per germline, CDR1 LNHDA and CDR2 SQIVND (reference sequence). V lost 4 bases to trimming and J lost 2 bases; unmatched junction nucleotides: 5. The CDR3 runs to 18 residues. In DNA form, the CDR3 reads TGTGCCAGTAGTACCTGGACTAGCGGGAGGGGTAACACCGGGGAGCTGTTTTTT. Translated: CASSTWTSGRGNTGELFF.